Presented here are 9 T cell receptor beta chains from one specimen sequenced in a study of blood T cell repertoires in COVID-19. Repertoires were generated with immunoSEQ multiplex PCR, while TCRdb's copy carries only in-frame clones and drops some. The sample lists over 150,000 clones; 60% to 85% were seen once. The source material was peripheral blood. Receptors originate from a man between 60 and 70 years old with acute or convalescent COVID-19.

The V gene is TRBV19, the J gene TRBJ1-2; D is unclear. The CDR3 extends over 14 amino acids. Per the germline V gene, CDR1 is LNHDA and CDR2 is SQIVND (reference sequence). Deletions cut 7 bases from V and 8 bases from J, with 20 bases between. CDR3: CASISPHDIGGYTF. CDR3 in DNA: TGTGCCAGTATTTCACCCCACGACATAGGAGGCTACACCTTC.

V is TRBV27 and J is TRBJ2-7; TRBD2 is a possible D gene (6 bases). There are 14 residues in the CDR3. Looked up from germline, CDR1 is MNHEY and CDR2 is SMNVEV (reference sequence). Trimming removed 6 bases at V and 6 bases at J, with 18 bases between. The CDR3 DNA sequence: TGTGCCAGCAGCCCAAATAGACTGGGGGGCGAGCAGTACTTC. Protein: CASSPNRLGGEQYF.

The chain uses TRBV6-4 and TRBJ2-5, with 7 nucleotides matching TRBD1. J gave up 1 base and V 1 base, and 6 bases lay outside the gene matches. The CDR3 is 16 residues long. Per germline, CDR1 MRHNA and CDR2 SNTAGT. CDR3 DNA: TGTGCCAGCAGTGACTTATCAAGGGACAGCCAAGAGACCCAGTACTTC. Protein sequence: CASSDLSRDSQETQYF.

This chain links TRBV10-1 with TRBJ1-2; the match to TRBD1 covers 10 bases. V shed 3 bases, J shed 4 bases, and the junction held 2 bases outside the gene matches. The CDR3 is 14 residues long. Germline lookup yields CDR1 WNHNN and CDR2 SYGVQD (reference sequence). The CDR3 DNA reads as TGCGCCAGCAGTGACCGGACAGGGGGCTATGGCTACACCTTC. Protein product: CASSDRTGGYGYTF.

The CDR3 DNA reads as TGTGCCTGGAGTCCGGGACTAGACCGCACAGATACGCAGTATTTT. Protein: CAWSPGLDRTDTQYF. V gene TRBV30 combines with J gene TRBJ2-3; 8 bases agree with TRBD2. This CDR3 region has 15 residues. CDR1 and CDR2 (germline): GTSNPN, SVGIG (reference sequence). V lost 2 bases, J lost 1 base, and 5 bases stayed unmatched.

This chain connects TRBV5-1 to TRBJ2-1; 12 positions match TRBD2. V lost 4 bases to trimming and J lost 0 bases; unmatched junction nucleotides: 8. Germline loops: CDR1 SGHRS, CDR2 YFSETQ. The CDR3 contains 18 residues. For the CDR3, the DNA is TGCGCCAGCAGCCGGACTAGCGGGACACGAACCTCCTACAATGAGCAGTTCTTC. Protein: CASSRTSGTRTSYNEQFF.

This chain joins TRBV5-1 and TRBJ2-7; TRBD1 matches at 11 bases. The germline gives CDR1 SGHRS, CDR2 YFSETQ. V gave up 2 bases and J gave up 5 bases; unmatched junction bases: 3. The CDR3 covers 14 residues. The CDR3 DNA reads TGCGCCAGCAGCTTCGTGGGACAGGGGGACGAGCAGTACTTC. Translated: CASSFVGQGDEQYF.

The chain couples TRBV5-8 to TRBJ1-2, with TRBD1 as a possible D gene (6 bases). Germline CDR1 reads SGHTS; CDR2 reads YDEGEE. Trimming removed 4 bases at V and 3 bases at J, with 10 bases between. This CDR3 comprises 13 residues. The CDR3, as DNA: TGTGCCAGCAGCGGCTACAGGGACTATGGCTACACCTTC. This sequence encodes CASSGYRDYGYTF.

V gene TRBV19 combines with J gene TRBJ1-2; D unresolved. V was clipped by 9 bases and J by 5 bases, with 25 bases between them. Germline V gene sequence: CDR1 LNHDA, CDR2 SQIVND (reference sequence). The CDR3 length is 16 residues. CDR3 coding DNA: TGTGCCAGCCAATCGCTCCGGGTCCCACATCAATATGGCTACACCTTC. This translates into CASQSLRVPHQYGYTF.